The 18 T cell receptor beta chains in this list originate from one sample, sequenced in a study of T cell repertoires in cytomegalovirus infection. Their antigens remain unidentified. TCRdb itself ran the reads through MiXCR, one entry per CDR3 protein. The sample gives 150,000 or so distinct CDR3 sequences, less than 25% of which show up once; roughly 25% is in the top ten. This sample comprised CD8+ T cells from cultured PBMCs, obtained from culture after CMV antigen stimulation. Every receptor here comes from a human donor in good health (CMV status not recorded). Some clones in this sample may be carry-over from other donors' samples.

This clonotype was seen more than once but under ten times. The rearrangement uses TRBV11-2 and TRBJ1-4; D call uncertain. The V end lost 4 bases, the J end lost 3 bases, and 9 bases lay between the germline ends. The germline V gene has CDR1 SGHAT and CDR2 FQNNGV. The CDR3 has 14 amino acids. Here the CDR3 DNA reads TGTGCCAGCAGCTCCACGTCCTCTAATGAAAAACTGTTTTTT. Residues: CASSSTSSNEKLFF.

CDR3 sequence (DNA): TGTGCTAGTGGTTTGGACAGGGGGACTGAAGCTTTCTTT. Translation gives CASGLDRGTEAFF. The chain uses TRBV12-5 and TRBJ1-1, with 8 bases identical to TRBD1. Germline CDR1 reads LGHNT; CDR2 reads FRNRAP. The CDR3 is 13 residues long. V gave up 1 base and J gave up 5 bases; unmatched junction bases: 0.

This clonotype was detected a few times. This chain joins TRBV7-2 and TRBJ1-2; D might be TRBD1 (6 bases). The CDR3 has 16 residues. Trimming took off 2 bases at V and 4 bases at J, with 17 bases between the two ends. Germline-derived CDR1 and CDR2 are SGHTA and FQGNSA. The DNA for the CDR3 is TGTGCCAGCAGCTTAAAGGGCCTGTTCAGGGGCTATGGCTACACCTTC. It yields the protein CASSLKGLFRGYGYTF.

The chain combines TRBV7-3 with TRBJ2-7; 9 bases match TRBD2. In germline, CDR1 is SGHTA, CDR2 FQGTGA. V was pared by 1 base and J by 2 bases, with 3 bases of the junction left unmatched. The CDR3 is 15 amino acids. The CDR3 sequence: CASSLNSGGAYEQYF. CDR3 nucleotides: TGTGCCAGCAGCTTAAATAGCGGGGGTGCCTACGAGCAGTACTTC.

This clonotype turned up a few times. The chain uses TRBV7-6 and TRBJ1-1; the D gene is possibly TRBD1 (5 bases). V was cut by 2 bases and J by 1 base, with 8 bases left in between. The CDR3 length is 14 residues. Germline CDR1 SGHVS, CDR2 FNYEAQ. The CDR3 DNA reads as TGTGCCAGCAGCTTATACAGGAGGAACACTGAAGCTTTCTTT. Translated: CASSLYRRNTEAFF.

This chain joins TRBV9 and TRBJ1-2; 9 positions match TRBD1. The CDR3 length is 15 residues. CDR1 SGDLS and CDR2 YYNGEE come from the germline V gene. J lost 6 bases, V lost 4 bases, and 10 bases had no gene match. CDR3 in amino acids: CASSPPPGTGHGYTF. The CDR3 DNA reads TGTGCCAGCAGCCCCCCCCCGGGGACAGGGCATGGCTACACCTTC.

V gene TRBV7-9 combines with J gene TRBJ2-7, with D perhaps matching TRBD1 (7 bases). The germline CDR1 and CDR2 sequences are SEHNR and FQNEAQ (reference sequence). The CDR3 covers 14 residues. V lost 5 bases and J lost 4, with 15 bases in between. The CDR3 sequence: CASSPLEGAYEQYF. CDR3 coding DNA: TGTGCCAGCAGCCCTCTGGAGGGGGCATACGAGCAGTACTTC.

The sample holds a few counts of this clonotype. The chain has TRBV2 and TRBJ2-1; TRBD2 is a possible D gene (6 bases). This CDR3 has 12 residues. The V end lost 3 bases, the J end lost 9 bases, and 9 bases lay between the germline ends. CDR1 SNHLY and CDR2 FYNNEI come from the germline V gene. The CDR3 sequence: CASSDLGGEQFF. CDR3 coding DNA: TGTGCCAGCAGTGATCTCGGGGGTGAGCAGTTCTTC.

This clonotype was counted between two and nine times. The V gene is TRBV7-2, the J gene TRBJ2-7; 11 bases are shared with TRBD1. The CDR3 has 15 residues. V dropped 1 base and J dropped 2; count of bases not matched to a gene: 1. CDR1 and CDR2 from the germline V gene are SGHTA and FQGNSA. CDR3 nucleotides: TGTGCCAGCAGCTTAGGGACAGGGGGCGCCTACGAGCAGTACGTC. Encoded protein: CASSLGTGGAYEQYV.

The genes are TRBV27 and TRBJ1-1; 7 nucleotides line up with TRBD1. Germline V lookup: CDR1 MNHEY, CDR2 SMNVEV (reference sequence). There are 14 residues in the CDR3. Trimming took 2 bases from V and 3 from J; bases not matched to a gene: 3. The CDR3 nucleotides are TGTGCCAGCAGTTTAACAGGGGCGGACACTGAAGCTTTCTTT. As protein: CASSLTGADTEAFF.

The CDR3 nucleotides read TGTGCCAGCACCCTCGGACAGGGGGATACGCCCGGTGACAACGTCCTGACTTTC. Residues: CASTLGQGDTPGDNVLTF. The rearrangement joins TRBV28 to TRBJ2-6; 10 bases align to TRBD1. Germline assignment: CDR1 MDHEN and CDR2 SYDVKM. With V trimmed by 7 bases and J by 9 bases, 18 bases remained unmatched. The length of the CDR3 is 18 residues.

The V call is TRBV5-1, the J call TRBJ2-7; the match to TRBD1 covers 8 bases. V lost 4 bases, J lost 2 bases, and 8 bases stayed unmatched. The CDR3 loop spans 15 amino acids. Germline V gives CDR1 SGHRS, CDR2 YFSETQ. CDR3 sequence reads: CASSGGTGYPYEQYF. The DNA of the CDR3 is TGCGCCAGCAGCGGGGGGACAGGATACCCCTACGAGCAGTACTTC.

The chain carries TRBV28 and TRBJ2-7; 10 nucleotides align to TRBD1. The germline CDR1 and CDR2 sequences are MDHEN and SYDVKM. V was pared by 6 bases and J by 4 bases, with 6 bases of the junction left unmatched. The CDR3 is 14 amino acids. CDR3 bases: TGTGCCAGCAGCCCCGGGACAGGGGAGTACGAGCAGTACTTC. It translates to CASSPGTGEYEQYF.

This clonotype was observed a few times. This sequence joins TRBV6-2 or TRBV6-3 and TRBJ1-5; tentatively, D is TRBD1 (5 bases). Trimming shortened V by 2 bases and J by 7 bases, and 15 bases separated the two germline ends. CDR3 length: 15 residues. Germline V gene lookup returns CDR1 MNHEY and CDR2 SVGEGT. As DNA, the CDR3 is TGTGCCAGCAGTTACAGAGTGCAGGGTGGACAGCCCCAGCATTTT. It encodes CASSYRVQGGQPQHF.

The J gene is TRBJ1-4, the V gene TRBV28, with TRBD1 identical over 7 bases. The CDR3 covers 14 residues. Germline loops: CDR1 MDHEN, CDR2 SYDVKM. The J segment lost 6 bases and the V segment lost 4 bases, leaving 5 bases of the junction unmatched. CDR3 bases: TGTGCCAGCAGTTCTCTCACAGGGGATGAAAAACTGTTTTTT. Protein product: CASSSLTGDEKLFF.

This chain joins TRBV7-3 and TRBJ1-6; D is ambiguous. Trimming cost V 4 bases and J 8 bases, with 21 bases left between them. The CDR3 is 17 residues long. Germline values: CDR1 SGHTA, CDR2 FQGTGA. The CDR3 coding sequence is TGTGCCAGCAGCTCGCTGATTAGACCTACTAATGATTCACCCCTCCACTTT. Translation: CASSSLIRPTNDSPLHF.

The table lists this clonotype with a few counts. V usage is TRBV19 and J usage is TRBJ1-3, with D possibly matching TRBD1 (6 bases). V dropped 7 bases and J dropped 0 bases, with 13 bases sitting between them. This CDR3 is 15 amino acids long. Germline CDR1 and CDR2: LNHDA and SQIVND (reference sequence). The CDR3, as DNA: TGTGCCAGTACTCAGGGGATGCCCTCTGGAAACACCATATATTTT. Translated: CASTQGMPSGNTIYF.

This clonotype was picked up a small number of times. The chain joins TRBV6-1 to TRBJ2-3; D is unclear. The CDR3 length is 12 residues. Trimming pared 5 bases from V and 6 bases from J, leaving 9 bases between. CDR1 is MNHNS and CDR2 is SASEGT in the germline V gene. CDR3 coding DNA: TGTGCCAGCAGTATGAACCGCGATACGCAGTATTTT. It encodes CASSMNRDTQYF.